Presented here are 14 T cell receptor beta chains from one specimen sequenced in a study of blood T cell repertoires in COVID-19. Sequencing was performed with immunoSEQ multiplex PCR; in TCRdb, only in-frame clones are kept and a portion is missing. In the table there are approximately 130,000 clones, around 83% of which are singletons. The sequenced material came from PBMCs or T cells enriched from blood (not recorded which). All receptors come from a man aged 30 to 45 who had recovered from COVID-19.

The rearrangement links TRBV6-4 to TRBJ2-7, with 7 bases aligning to TRBD1. Germline V CDR1 and CDR2: MRHNA, SNTAGT. This CDR3 contains 15 residues. Trimming cost V 0 bases and J 2 bases; bases outside gene matches: 4. CDR3 bases: TGTGCCAGCAGTGACTCGGCGGACAGGACCTACGAGCAGTACGTC. Amino acid sequence: CASSDSADRTYEQYV.

The sample holds a few counts of this clone. The chain employs TRBV16 and TRBJ2-7; a possible D gene is TRBD1 (5 bases). The V gene's germline CDR1 is KGHSY and CDR2 FQNENV. This CDR3 comprises 14 residues. V lost 2 bases, J lost 3 bases, and 11 bases lay in between. The CDR3 protein is CASSQLQGVYEQYF. DNA for the CDR3: TGTGCCAGCAGCCAACTCCAAGGGGTCTACGAGCAGTACTTC.

The V and J genes are TRBV5-1 and TRBJ1-1; 10 nucleotides match TRBD1. There are 13 residues in the CDR3. Looked up from germline, CDR1 is SGHRS and CDR2 is YFSETQ. V lost 4 bases, J lost 5 bases, and 2 bases stayed unmatched. CDR3 loop: CASSPGQGTEAFF. In DNA, the CDR3 is TGCGCCAGCAGCCCGGGACAGGGGACTGAAGCTTTCTTT.

This clone was seen once. CDR3 bases: TGTGCCAGCAGCGGAATACAGGGAGTAGCTGGCTACACCTTC. Protein sequence: CASSGIQGVAGYTF. The rearrangement uses TRBV5-8 and TRBJ1-2; maybe TRBD1 (6 bases). The CDR3 contains 14 residues. Trimming left V 4 bases short and J 7 bases short, with 17 bases between. Per germline, CDR1 SGHTS and CDR2 YDEGEE.

The V and J genes are TRBV3-1 (or the pseudogene TRBV3-2) and TRBJ2-1; D is possibly TRBD1 (6 bases). Trimming left V 7 bases short and J 9 bases short, with 31 bases between. Germline CDR1 reads LGHDT; CDR2 reads YNNKEL (reference sequence). This CDR3 spans 18 amino acids. The CDR3 reads CASTPLTPSGVLSGEQFF. The CDR3 nucleotides read TGTGCCAGCACTCCGTTGACCCCTTCAGGGGTTTTGTCCGGTGAGCAGTTCTTC.

This chain connects TRBV7-9 to TRBJ2-7; D is possibly TRBD2 (6 bases). The CDR3 runs 14 residues. Germline assignment: CDR1 SEHNR and CDR2 FQNEAQ (reference sequence). V lost 1 base and J lost 3, with 10 bases in between. The CDR3 sequence is CASSLGGEYYEQYV. The CDR3 DNA reads as TGTGCCAGCAGCTTAGGGGGGGAGTACTACGAGCAGTACGTC.

This chain uses TRBV24-1 with TRBJ2-3; 9 bases align to TRBD2. Per germline, CDR1 KGHDR and CDR2 SFDVKD. Trimming cost V 4 bases and J 3 bases; bases outside gene matches: 1. This CDR3 spans 14 amino acids. CDR3 loop: CATSEGLATDTQYF. For the CDR3, the DNA is TGTGCCACCAGTGAGGGACTAGCAACAGATACGCAGTATTTT.

The V call is TRBV6-1, the J call TRBJ1-1; D remains ambiguous. Trimming took 2 bases from V and 5 from J, leaving 15 bases between them. Germline V gene data show CDR1 as MNHNS and CDR2 as SASEGT. This CDR3 is 15 amino acids long. Here the CDR3 DNA reads TGTGCCAGCAGTGAACGGGCGGGTGATCGGACTGAAGCTTTCTTT. It specifies CASSERAGDRTEAFF.

The chain is built from TRBV7-2 and TRBJ1-4; 7 bases line up with TRBD1. Germline V CDR1 and CDR2: SGHTA, FQGNSA. The trim removed 6 bases at V and 4 bases at J, leaving 11 bases unmatched. The CDR3 totals 16 residues. The CDR3 DNA is TGTGCCAGCAGTAAGGGACAGCCCACACTTAATGAAAAACTGTTTTTT. It specifies CASSKGQPTLNEKLFF.

The chain recombines TRBV25-1 with TRBJ2-1, with 10 bases aligning to TRBD1. V was pared by 3 bases and J by 5 bases, with 4 bases of the junction left unmatched. The germline V gene encodes CDR1 MGHDK and CDR2 SYGVNS. This CDR3 spans 15 amino acids. The CDR3 nucleotides are TGTGCCAGCAGTGATTCGGGACAGGGGCACAATGAGCAGTTCTTC. Encoded protein: CASSDSGQGHNEQFF. Full variable domain (rest looked up from reference TRBV25-1 and TRBJ2-1): EADIYQTPRYLVIGTGKKITLECSQTMGHDKMYWYQQDPGMELHLIHYSYGVNSTEKGDLSSESTVSRIRTEHFPLTLESARPSHTSQYLCASSDSGQGHNEQFFGPGTRLTVL.

V gene TRBV11-3 combines with J gene TRBJ2-1; a weak D match, TRBD2 (6 bases). This CDR3 has 15 amino acids. Germline CDR1 SGHNT, CDR2 YENEEA. V shed 1 base and J shed 3 bases, with 10 bases lying between them. The DNA of the CDR3 is TGTGCCAGCAGCTTAGTGGCGGGAAACTACAATGAGCAGTTCTTC. Translated, it gives CASSLVAGNYNEQFF.

The CDR3 sequence is CASSPSRVGTYGYTF. CDR3 DNA: TGTGCCAGCAGCCCAAGCCGGGTCGGAACCTATGGCTACACCTTC. The chain combines TRBV11-1 with TRBJ1-2; D is unclear. CDR3 length: 15 residues. Germline V lookup: CDR1 SGHAT, CDR2 FQDESV (reference sequence). V lost 5 bases, J lost 4 bases, and 17 bases lay in between.

This clone is a singleton in its sample. The chain uses TRBV27 and TRBJ1-1; 9 nucleotides agree with TRBD1. Germline lookup yields CDR1 MNHEY and CDR2 SMNVEV (reference sequence). CDR3 length: 12 amino acids. J lost 6 bases, V lost 8 bases, and 4 bases had no gene match. This CDR3 reads CASSRQGAEAFF. The CDR3 nucleotides are TGTGCCAGCTCACGACAGGGGGCTGAAGCTTTCTTT.

This clone was detected only once. This rearrangement joins TRBV2 to TRBJ1-1; no clear D gene. The germline V gene encodes CDR1 SNHLY and CDR2 FYNNEI. V lost 2 bases and J lost 4, with 11 bases in between. This CDR3 has 14 residues. CDR3 in amino acids: CASSEIWALTEAFF. For the CDR3, the DNA is TGTGCCAGCAGTGAAATTTGGGCTCTCACTGAAGCTTTCTTT.